The clone carrying this T cell receptor (beta chain) has a handful of counts. Its antigen remains unknown. The junction departs from the called germline gene at one end, perhaps through a read error. PCR primers comprised 60 Vbeta and 13 Jbeta primers. Measured with immunoSEQ multiplex PCR; TCRdb has only the in-frame clones, and not every one. Of some 130,000 clones listed, about 66% were seen once; the top ten hold over 1.5%. The data were obtained in a study of cytomegalovirus exposure and HLA in healthy donors. Study conclusions and caveats: Donors were assumed by presence/absence analyses to have roughly uniform sequencing depth.

Germline loops: CDR1 SGHNT, CDR2 YYREEE (reference sequence). CDR3 length equals 14 residues. Source material: PBMCs. The chain employs TRBV5-4 and TRBJ2-3; the D gene is possibly TRBD1 (6 bases). This clonotype originated in a human donor in good health. The CDR3 nucleotides are TGTGCCAGCCGCTTGTCCCAGGGGACAGATACGCAGTATTTT. The encoded protein is CASRLSQGTDTQYF.